The TCR beta chain described here comes from a study of OX40 agonist ivuxolimab in advanced cancers. Study background: Cancers in dose escalation were hepatocellular, melanoma, renal cell and head and neck. Findings of the study overall: It was also the case that some nonresponders had low normalized T-cell clonal expansion. Partial responders at 0.1-3.0 mg/kg showed near-lowest clonal expansion.

About this clone itself: Its cognate antigen is unknown. The sample has other DNA sequences that encode this CDR3 too.

Method: immunoSEQ multiplex PCR; TCRdb's copy keeps in-frame clones and lacks some. The sample includes about 77,000 clones, less than 90% of them seen just once. The germline V gene has CDR1 SNHLY and CDR2 FYNNEI. This CDR3 has 11 residues. Trimming cost V 6 bases and J 2 bases, with 3 bases left between them. Sample: CD4+ or CD8+ T cells sorted from blood, taken in a trial of the OX40 agonist ivuxolimab. The chain carries TRBV2 and TRBJ2-3, with D unresolved. This TCR came from an adult with an advanced solid tumor such as melanoma, head and neck, liver or kidney cancer. The CDR3 nucleotides read TGTGCCAGCAGCTACACAGATACGCAGTATTTT. Protein sequence: CASSYTDTQYF.